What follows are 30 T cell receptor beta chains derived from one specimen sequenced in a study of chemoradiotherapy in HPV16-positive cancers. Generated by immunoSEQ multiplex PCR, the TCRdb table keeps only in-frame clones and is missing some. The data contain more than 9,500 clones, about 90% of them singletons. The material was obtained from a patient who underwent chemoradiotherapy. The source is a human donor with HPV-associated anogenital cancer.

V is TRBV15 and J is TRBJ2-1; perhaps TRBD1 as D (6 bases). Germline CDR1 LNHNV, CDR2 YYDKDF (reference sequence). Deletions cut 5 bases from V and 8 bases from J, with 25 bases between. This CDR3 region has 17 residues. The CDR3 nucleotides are TGTGCCACCAGCCGTGAACAGGGTACTCAAATACCTTATGAGCAGTTCTTC. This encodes CATSREQGTQIPYEQFF.

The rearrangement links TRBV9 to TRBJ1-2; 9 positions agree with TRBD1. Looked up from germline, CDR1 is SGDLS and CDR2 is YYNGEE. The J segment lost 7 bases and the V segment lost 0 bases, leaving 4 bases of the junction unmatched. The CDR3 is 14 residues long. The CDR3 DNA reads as TGTGCCAGCAGCGTAGTGGACAGGGGCGGTGGCTACACCTTC. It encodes CASSVVDRGGGYTF. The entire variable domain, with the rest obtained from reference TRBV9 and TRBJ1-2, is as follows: DSGVTQTPKHLITATGQRVTLRCSPRSGDLSVYWYQQSLDQGLQFLIQYYNGEERAKGNILERFSAQQFPDLHSELNLSSLELGDSALYFCASSVVDRGGGYTFGSGTRLTVV.

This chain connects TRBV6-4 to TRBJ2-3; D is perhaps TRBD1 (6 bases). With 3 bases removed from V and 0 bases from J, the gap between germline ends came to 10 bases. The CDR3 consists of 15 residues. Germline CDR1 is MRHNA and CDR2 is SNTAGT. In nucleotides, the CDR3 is TGTGCCAGCAGTGATGGGGGCTCTAGCACAGATACGCAGTATTTT. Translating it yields CASSDGGSSTDTQYF.

CDR3 residues: CASSPEPGTDTQYF. The CDR3 DNA sequence: TGTGCCAGCAGCCCCGAGCCGGGCACAGATACGCAGTATTTT. This sequence joins TRBV5-6 and TRBJ2-3; D call uncertain. Germline CDR1 and CDR2: SGHDT and YYEEEE. V lost 4 bases and J 1 base, leaving 10 bases between the germline ends. The CDR3 has 14 residues. Using reference TRBV5-6 and TRBJ2-3 for the parts outside the CDR3, the full variable domain is DAGVTQSPTHLIKTRGQQVTLRCSPKSGHDTVSWYQQALGQGPQFIFQYYEEEERQRGNFPDRFSGHQFPNYSSELNVNALLLGDSALYLCASSPEPGTDTQYFGPGTRLTVL.

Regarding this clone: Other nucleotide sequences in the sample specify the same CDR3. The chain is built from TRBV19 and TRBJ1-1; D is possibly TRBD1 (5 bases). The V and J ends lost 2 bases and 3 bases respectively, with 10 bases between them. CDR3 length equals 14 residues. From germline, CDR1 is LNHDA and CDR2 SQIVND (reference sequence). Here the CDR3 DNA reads TGTGCCAGTAGTATATGGGGACTGGACACTGAAGCTTTCTTT. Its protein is CASSIWGLDTEAFF.

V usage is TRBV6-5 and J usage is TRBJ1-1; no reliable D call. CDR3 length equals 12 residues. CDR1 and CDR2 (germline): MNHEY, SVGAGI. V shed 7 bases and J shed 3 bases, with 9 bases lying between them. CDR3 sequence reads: CASKRVDTEAFF. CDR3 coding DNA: TGTGCCAGCAAAAGGGTGGACACTGAAGCTTTCTTT.

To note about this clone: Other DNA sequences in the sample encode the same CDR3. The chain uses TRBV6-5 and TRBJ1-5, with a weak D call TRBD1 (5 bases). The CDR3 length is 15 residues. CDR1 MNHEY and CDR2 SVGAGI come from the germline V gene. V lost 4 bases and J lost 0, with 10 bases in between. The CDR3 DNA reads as TGTGCCAGCAGTTCCGACAGAAATAGCAATCAGCCCCAGCATTTT. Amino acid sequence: CASSSDRNSNQPQHF.

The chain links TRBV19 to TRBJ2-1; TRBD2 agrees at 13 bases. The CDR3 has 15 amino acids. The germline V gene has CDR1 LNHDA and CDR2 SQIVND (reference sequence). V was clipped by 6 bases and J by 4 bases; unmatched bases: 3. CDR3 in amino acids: CASRKTSGGYNEQFF. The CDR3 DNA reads TGTGCCAGTAGGAAGACTAGCGGGGGGTACAATGAGCAGTTCTTC.

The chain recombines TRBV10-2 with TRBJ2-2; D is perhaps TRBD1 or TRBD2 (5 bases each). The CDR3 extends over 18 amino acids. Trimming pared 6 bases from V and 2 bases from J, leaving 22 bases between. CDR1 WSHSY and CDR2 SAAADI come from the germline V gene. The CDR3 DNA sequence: TGCGCCAGCAGCCTCAAAGCCGGGGCCTTTTCTAACACCGGGGAGCTGTTTTTT. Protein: CASSLKAGAFSNTGELFF.

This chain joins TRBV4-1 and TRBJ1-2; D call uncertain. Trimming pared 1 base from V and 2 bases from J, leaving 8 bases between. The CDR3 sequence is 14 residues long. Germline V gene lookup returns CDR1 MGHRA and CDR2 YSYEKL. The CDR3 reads CASSQVGGNYGYTF. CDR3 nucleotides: TGCGCCAGCAGCCAAGTCGGAGGGAACTATGGCTACACCTTC.

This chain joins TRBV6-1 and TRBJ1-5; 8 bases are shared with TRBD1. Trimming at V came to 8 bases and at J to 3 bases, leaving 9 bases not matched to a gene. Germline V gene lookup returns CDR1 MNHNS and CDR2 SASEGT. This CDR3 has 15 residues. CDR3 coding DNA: TGTGCCAGCCGGTACCGGGACAGGACCAATCAGCCCCAGCATTTT. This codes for CASRYRDRTNQPQHF.

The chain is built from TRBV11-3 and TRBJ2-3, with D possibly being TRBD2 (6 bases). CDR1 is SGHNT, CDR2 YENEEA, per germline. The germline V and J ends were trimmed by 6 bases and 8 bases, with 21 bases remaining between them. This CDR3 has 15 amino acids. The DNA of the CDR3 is TGTGCCAGCAGTCAGAGTAGCGGATCCGCCGGTACGCAGTATTTT. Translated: CASSQSSGSAGTQYF.

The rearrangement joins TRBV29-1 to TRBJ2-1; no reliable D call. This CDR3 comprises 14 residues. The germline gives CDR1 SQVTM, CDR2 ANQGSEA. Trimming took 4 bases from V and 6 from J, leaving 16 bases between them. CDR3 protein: CSVGRSTKGNEQFF. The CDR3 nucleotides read TGCAGCGTTGGGCGTAGCACGAAGGGCAATGAGCAGTTCTTC.

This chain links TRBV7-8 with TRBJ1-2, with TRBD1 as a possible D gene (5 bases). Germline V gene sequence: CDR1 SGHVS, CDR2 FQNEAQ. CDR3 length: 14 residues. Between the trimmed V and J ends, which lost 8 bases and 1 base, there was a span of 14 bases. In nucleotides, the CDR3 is TGTGCCAGCGGGGCCGCGCTATATAACTATGGCTACACCTTC. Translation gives CASGAALYNYGYTF.

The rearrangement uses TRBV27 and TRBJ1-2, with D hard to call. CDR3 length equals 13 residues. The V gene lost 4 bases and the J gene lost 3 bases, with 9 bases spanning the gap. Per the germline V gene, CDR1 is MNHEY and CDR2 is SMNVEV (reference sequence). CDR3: CASSWAADYGYTF. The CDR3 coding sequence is TGTGCCAGCAGTTGGGCCGCAGACTATGGCTACACCTTC.

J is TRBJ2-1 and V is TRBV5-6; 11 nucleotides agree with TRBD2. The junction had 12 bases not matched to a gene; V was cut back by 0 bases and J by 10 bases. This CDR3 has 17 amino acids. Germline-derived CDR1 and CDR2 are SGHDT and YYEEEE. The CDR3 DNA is TGTGCCAGCAGCTTGGTTTTAGCGGGGGGGCCGTTAGGGGAGCAGTTCTTC. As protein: CASSLVLAGGPLGEQFF.

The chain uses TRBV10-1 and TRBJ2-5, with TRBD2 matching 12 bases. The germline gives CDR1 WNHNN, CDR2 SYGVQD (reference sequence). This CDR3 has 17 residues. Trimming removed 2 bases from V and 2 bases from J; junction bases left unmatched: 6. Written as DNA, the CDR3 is TGCGCCAGCAGTGAGAACTCCGGACTAGCGGGGCAAGAGACCCAGTACTTC. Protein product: CASSENSGLAGQETQYF.

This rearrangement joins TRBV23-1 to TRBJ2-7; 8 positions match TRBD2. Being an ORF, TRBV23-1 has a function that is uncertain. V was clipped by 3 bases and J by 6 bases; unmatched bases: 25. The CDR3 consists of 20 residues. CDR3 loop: CASSHPLGPGGPSSACEQYF. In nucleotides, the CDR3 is TGCGCCAGCAGTCACCCCCTGGGTCCGGGAGGGCCATCCTCGGCTTGCGAGCAGTACTTC.

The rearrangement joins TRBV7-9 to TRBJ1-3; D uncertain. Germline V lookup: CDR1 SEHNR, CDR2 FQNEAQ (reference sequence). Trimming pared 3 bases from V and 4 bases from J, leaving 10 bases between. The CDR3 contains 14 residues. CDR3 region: CASSLGTDGNTIYF. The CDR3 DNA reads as TGTGCCAGCAGCTTGGGTACTGACGGAAACACCATATATTTT.

The CDR3 is CASSHSPYNEQFF. The CDR3 DNA reads TGTGCCAGCAGCCATTCTCCCTACAATGAGCAGTTCTTC. The rearrangement joins TRBV11-3 to TRBJ2-1; no clear D. CDR3 length: 13 amino acids. CDR1 and CDR2 from the germline V gene are SGHNT and YENEEA. The V end lost 5 bases, the J end lost 2 bases, and 7 bases lay between the germline ends.

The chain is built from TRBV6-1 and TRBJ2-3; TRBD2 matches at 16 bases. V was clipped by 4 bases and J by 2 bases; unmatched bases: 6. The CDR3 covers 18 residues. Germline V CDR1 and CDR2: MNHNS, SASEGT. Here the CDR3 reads CASSAGLAGGRHTDTQYF. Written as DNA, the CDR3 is TGTGCCAGCAGTGCGGGACTAGCGGGAGGGAGGCACACAGATACGCAGTATTTT.

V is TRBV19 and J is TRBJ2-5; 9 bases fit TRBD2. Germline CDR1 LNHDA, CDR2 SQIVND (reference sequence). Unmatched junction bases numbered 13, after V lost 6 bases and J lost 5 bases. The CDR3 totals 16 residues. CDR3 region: CASSTPLIAGVETQYF. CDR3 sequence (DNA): TGTGCCAGTAGCACCCCCCTAATAGCGGGAGTGGAGACCCAGTACTTC.

CDR3 coding DNA: TGTGCCAGCAGTTCACCCCTCGGGACAAGAGATGAAGCTTTCTTT. The encoded protein is CASSSPLGTRDEAFF. The chain uses TRBV27 and TRBJ1-1, with a tentative D call TRBD1 (6 bases). The CDR3 runs 15 residues. Per germline, CDR1 MNHEY and CDR2 SMNVEV (reference sequence). V was shortened by 4 bases and J by 7 bases, with 19 bases between the two germline ends.

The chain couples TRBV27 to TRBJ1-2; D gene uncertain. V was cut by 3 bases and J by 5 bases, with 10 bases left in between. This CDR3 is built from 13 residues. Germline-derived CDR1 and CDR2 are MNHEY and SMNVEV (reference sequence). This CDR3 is CASSLGRLYGYTF. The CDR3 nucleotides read TGTGCCAGCAGTTTGGGCAGGCTTTATGGCTACACCTTC.

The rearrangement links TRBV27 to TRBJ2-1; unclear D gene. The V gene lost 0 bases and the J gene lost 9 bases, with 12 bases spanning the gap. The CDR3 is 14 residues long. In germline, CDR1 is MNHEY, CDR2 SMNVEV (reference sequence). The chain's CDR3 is CASSLSEVAVEQFF. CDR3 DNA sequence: TGTGCCAGCAGTTTATCTGAGGTAGCCGTTGAGCAGTTCTTC.

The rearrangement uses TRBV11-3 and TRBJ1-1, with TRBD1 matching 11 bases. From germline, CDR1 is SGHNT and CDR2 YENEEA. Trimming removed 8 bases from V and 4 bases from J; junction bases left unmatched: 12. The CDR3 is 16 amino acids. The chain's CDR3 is CASGPGTGGLGTEAFF. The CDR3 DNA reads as TGTGCCAGCGGACCCGGGACAGGGGGTTTAGGCACTGAAGCTTTCTTT.

The CDR3, as DNA: TGTGCCAGCAGTTATTTAAGTGCGGGTTCCGGGGAGCTGTTTTTT. Its protein is CASSYLSAGSGELFF. The chain is built from TRBV6-6 and TRBJ2-2; a weak D match, TRBD2 (5 bases). The CDR3 is 15 residues long. Trimming stripped 3 bases from V and 6 bases from J, with 14 bases between. Germline V gene lookup returns CDR1 MNHNY and CDR2 SVGAGI (reference sequence).

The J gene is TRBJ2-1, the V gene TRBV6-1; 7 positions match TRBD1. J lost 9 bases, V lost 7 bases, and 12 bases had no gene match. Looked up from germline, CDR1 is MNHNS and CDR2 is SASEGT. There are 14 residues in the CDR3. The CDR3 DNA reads TGTGCCAGCATGACAGGGTCGGCTTCCTCTGAGCAGTTCTTC. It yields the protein CASMTGSASSEQFF.

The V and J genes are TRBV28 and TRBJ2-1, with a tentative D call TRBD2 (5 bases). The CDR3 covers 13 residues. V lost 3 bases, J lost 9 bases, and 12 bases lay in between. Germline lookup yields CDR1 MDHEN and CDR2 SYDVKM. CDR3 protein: CASSFPGSGEQFF. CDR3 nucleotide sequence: TGTGCCAGCAGTTTTCCGGGGTCGGGTGAGCAGTTCTTC.

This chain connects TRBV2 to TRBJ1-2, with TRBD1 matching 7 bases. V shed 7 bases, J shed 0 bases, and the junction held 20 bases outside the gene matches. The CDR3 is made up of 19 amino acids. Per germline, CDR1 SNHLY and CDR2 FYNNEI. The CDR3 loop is CASMERLIGQAGPNYGYTF. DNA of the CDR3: TGTGCCAGCATGGAGAGGTTAATTGGACAGGCTGGTCCTAACTATGGCTACACCTTC.